This is a list of T cell receptor beta chains from one sample in a study of identifying expanded T cells in peripheral blood. Profiled with immunoSEQ multiplex PCR; TCRdb holds only in-frame clones, not every one. In the table there are some 77,000 clones, approximately 90% of which are singletons. Sequencing was carried out using blood. The receptors here all came from a person between 18 and 70 years old in good health. Both conserved end residues are part of each CDR3. A D gene is named only where the DNA matches it firmly. Size values are once, few and many counts, or a class for expanded clones, and some rows have none.

v_gene,j_gene,abundance,d_gene,CDR3nt,CDR3aa
TRBV11-2,TRBJ1-6,.,.,TGTGCCAGCAGCTTTCCGTTCCATAATTCACCCCTCCACTTT,CASSFPFHNSPLHF
TRBV27,TRBJ2-7,few,.,TGTGCCAGCAGTTTGCGACGGACATACGAGCAGTACTTC,CASSLRRTYEQYF
TRBV6-1,TRBJ2-7,.,.,TGTGCCAGCAGTCCCCAGGGACTGCACGCCTACGAGCAGTACTTC,CASSPQGLHAYEQYF
TRBV4-1,TRBJ1-1,.,.,TGCGCCAGCAGCCCAGGGACGGCGAACACTGAAGCTTTCTTT,CASSPGTANTEAFF
TRBV10-2,TRBJ1-1,.,.,TGCGCCAGCAGTGACGGGGGCGTAGAAGCTTTCTTT,CASSDGGVEAFF
TRBV5-1,TRBJ2-1,.,.,TGCGCCAGCAGCTTGGGACCGATTTACAATGAGCAGTTCTTC,CASSLGPIYNEQFF
TRBV2,TRBJ2-5,.,.,TGTGCCAGCAGTGAAGGAGGGGAGACCCAGTACTTC,CASSEGGETQYF
TRBV19,TRBJ1-2,.,TRBD1,TGTGCCAGTACTCAGACAGGGCCTCTTAACTATGGCTACACCTTC,CASTQTGPLNYGYTF
TRBV19,TRBJ1-2,.,.,TGTGCCAGTAGTATAGTTGAGGCCTATGGCTACACCTTC,CASSIVEAYGYTF
TRBV7-6,TRBJ1-1,once,.,TGTGCCAGCAGCTCACGTTGGGGGAACACTGAAGCTTTCTTT,CASSSRWGNTEAFF
TRBV6-6,TRBJ2-7,once,.,TGTGCCAGCAATAAGGGGCTCTACGAGCAGTACTTC,CASNKGLYEQYF
TRBV11-2,TRBJ2-3,.,.,TGTGCCAGCAGCTTAGCTAATACGCAGTATTTT,CASSLANTQYF
TRBV5-1,TRBJ2-5,.,TRBD2,TGCGCCAGCAGCTTCGAGGGAGGGGAGACCCAGTACTTC,CASSFEGGETQYF
TRBV7-9,TRBJ1-1,.,.,TGTGCCAGCAGAAGGGAGGTCCACACTGAAGCTTTCTTT,CASRREVHTEAFF
TRBV28,TRBJ1-2,once,.,TGTGCCAGCAGTCTGGGGCAGGGCAGGTATGGCTACACCTTC,CASSLGQGRYGYTF
TRBV28,TRBJ1-5,.,.,TGTGCCAGCAGTTTTGATTACAGCCCTAATCAGCCCCAGCATTTT,CASSFDYSPNQPQHF
TRBV25-1,TRBJ2-2,many,.,TGTGCCAGCAGTGATGGGACTCACACCGGGGAGCTGTTTTTT,CASSDGTHTGELFF
TRBV19,TRBJ1-1,.,.,TGTGCCAGTAGTATAGGTGGGGGGATTTACACTGAAGCTTTCTTT,CASSIGGGIYTEAFF
TRBV7-9,TRBJ1-1,.,.,TGTGCCAGCAGCTTAGTGCCCGTTCTCAGACGGAACACTGAAGCTTTCTTT,CASSLVPVLRRNTEAFF
TRBV10-3,TRBJ1-4,.,TRBD1,TGTGCCACCCGCCCGACAGGGGGAGGTGAAAAACTGTTTTTT,CATRPTGGGEKLFF
TRBV7-2,TRBJ2-7,.,TRBD2,TGTGCCAGCAGCCCTATTTGGGGGGGGGCCTACGAGCAGTACTTC,CASSPIWGGAYEQYF
TRBV4-1,TRBJ2-7,.,.,TGCGCCAGCAGCCGGGATGCCTACGAGCAGTACTTC,CASSRDAYEQYF
TRBV7-2,TRBJ1-1,.,.,TGTGCCAGCAGGCGGGGGCCGAACACTGAAGCTTTCTTT,CASRRGPNTEAFF
TRBV9,TRBJ2-3,.,.,TGTGCCAGCAGCGTGGGGGGGGCACCGGATACGCAGTATTTT,CASSVGGAPDTQYF
TRBV21-1,TRBJ2-1,.,.,TGTGCCAGCAGCAAAGGGCCCGGGGGGCAGTTCTTC,CASSKGPGGQFF